This T cell receptor (beta chain) is from a study of patients and donors after allogeneic stem cell transplantation (dated by TCRdb to 2019 to 2021). The protocol used for the library was RT-PCR. This sample was sequenced with a NextSeq 550. The raw public data were reprocessed by TCRdb itself: fastp quality trimming at Q25, MiXCR clonotype calling, in-frame beta chains only. Each CDR3 protein gets just one entry, which takes the most common genes and DNA from the rows behind it. Counted in this sample were 920,000 or so distinct CDR3 sequences; roughly 18% of them appeared once. The ten largest clones add up to approximately 5.9% of the sample. The germline V gene encodes CDR1 LGHNA and CDR2 YSLEER. The junction shows trimming of 6 bases on V and 5 bases on J, and the gene matches do not reach 6 bases of it. The CDR3 runs 13 amino acids, cysteine and phenylalanine included. Solely the CDR3 DNA is kept, with 39 bases framed from the first base.

This clonotype was detected a few times. Its antigen is not yet known. Base qualities were left out, and no much larger clone turns up one base away. The sequenced sample consisted of blood, either unsorted or a sorted T cell fraction (not recorded which). The rearrangement combines TRBV4-3 with TRBJ1-2, with 7 middle bases fitting TRBD1. The receptor was derived from a human donor who was either an allogeneic HSCT recipient or a stem cell or donor lymphocyte infusion donor (not recorded which). It is not recorded whose cells these are; they may come from a transplant donor. The CDR3 is CASSARGVYGYTF. In nucleotide form, the sequence is TGCGCCAGCAGTGCCAGGGGGGTTTATGGCTACACCTTC.